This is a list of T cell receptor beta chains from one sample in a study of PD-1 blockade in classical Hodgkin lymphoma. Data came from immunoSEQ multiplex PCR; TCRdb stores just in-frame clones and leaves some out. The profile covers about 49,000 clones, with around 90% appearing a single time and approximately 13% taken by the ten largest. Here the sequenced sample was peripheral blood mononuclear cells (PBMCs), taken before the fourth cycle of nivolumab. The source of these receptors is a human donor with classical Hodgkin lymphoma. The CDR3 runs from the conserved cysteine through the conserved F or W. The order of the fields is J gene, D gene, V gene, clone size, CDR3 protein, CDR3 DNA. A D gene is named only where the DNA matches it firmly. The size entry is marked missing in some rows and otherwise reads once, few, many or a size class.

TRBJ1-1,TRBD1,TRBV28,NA,CASSLRDRGSGEAFF,TGTGCCAGCAGCCTCCGGGACAGGGGATCAGGTGAAGCTTTCTTT
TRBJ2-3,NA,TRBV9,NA,CASSVSPRSKLNTDTQYF,TGTGCCAGCAGCGTATCCCCAAGGAGCAAGCTAAACACAGATACGCAGTATTTT
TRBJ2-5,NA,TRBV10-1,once,CASSKWTDAVETQYF,TGCGCCAGCAGTAAATGGACGGACGCGGTGGAGACCCAGTACTTC
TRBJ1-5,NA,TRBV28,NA,CATILGERNQPQHF,TGTGCCACCATTCTTGGGGAGCGCAATCAGCCCCAGCATTTT
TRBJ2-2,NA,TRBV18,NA,CASSPANTGELFF,TGTGCCAGCTCACCAGCCAACACCGGGGAGCTGTTTTTT
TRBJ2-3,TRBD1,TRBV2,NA,CASTGTAGDTQYF,TGTGCCAGCACTGGGACAGCTGGAGATACGCAGTATTTT
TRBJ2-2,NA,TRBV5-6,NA,CASSLGQGYNGELFF,TGTGCCAGCAGCTTGGGGCAGGGGTATAACGGGGAGCTGTTTTTT
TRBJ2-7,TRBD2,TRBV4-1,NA,CASSQGLAGRVNSYEQYF,TGCGCCAGCAGCCAAGGACTAGCGGGCCGAGTAAACTCCTACGAGCAGTACTTC
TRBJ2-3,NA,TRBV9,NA,CASSVGSTTPTQYF,TGTGCCAGCAGCGTCGGATCCACTACCCCTACGCAGTATTTT
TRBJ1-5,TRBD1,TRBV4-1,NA,CASSLGTGARNQPQHF,TGCGCCAGCAGCCTCGGGACAGGGGCCCGCAATCAGCCCCAGCATTTT
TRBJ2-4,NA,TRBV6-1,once,CASSPEGLWRNIQYF,TGTGCCAGCAGTCCCGAGGGGCTATGGAGAAACATTCAGTACTTC
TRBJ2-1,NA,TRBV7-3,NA,CASSLFGRGYNEQFF,TGTGCCAGCAGCTTATTCGGCAGGGGATACAATGAGCAGTTCTTC
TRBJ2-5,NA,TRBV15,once,CATSRDNPQETQYF,TGTGCCACCAGCAGAGATAATCCCCAAGAGACCCAGTACTTC
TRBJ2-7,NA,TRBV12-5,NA,CASGLLEGGREQYF,TGTGCTAGTGGTTTGTTGGAGGGAGGACGCGAGCAGTACTTC
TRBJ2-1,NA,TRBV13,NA,CASSLVIDEQFF,TGTGCCAGCAGCTTGGTTATTGATGAGCAGTTCTTC
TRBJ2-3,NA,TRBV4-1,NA,CASSPPSDTQYF,TGCGCCAGCAGCCCTCCATCAGATACGCAGTATTTT
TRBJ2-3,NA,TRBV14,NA,CASSQEGSGTITDTQYF,TGTGCCAGCAGCCAGGAGGGCTCCGGGACAATCACAGATACGCAGTATTTT
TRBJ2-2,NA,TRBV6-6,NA,CASNYGTFNGELFF,TGTGCCAGCAACTACGGGACTTTTAACGGGGAGCTGTTTTTT
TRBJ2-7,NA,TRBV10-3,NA,CAISERAGSYEQYF,TGTGCCATCAGTGAGAGGGCAGGCTCCTACGAGCAGTACTTC
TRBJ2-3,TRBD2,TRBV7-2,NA,CASSLVFSGIADTQYF,TGTGCCAGCAGCTTAGTGTTTAGCGGGATCGCAGATACGCAGTATTTT
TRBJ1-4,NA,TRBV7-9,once,CASTIMGQGNEKLFF,TGTGCCAGCACCATCATGGGCCAAGGCAATGAAAAACTGTTTTTT
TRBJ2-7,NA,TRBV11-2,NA,CASSLSLASIHYEQYF,TGTGCCAGCAGCTTAAGCTTGGCCAGTATCCACTACGAGCAGTACTTC
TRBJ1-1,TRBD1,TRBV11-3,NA,CATTTGSRTEAFF,TGTGCCACCACGACAGGGAGTAGGACTGAAGCTTTCTTT
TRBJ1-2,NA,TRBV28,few,CANLFWGEGGYTF,TGTGCCAACCTATTTTGGGGAGAAGGGGGCTACACCTTC
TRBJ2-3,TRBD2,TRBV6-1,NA,CASSEASGSPDTQYF,TGTGCCAGCAGTGAAGCTAGCGGGAGCCCAGATACGCAGTATTTT
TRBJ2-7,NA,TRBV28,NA,CASSQERVRPYEQYF,TGTGCCAGCAGTCAGGAACGGGTAAGGCCCTACGAGCAGTACTTC
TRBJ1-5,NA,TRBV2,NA,CASSVEFGGQPQHF,TGTGCCAGCAGTGTTGAATTTGGTGGGCAGCCCCAGCATTTT
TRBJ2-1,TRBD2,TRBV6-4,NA,CASSTLAGAYNEQFF,TGTGCCAGCAGCACCCTGGCGGGAGCTTACAATGAGCAGTTCTTC
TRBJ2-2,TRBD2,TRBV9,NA,CASRGTSGSIPPNTGELFF,TGTGCCAGCAGGGGGACTAGCGGGAGTATCCCCCCGAACACCGGGGAGCTGTTTTTT
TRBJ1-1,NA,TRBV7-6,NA,CASSLANSLMNTEAFF,TGTGCCAGCAGCTTAGCAAATTCCCTCATGAACACTGAAGCTTTCTTT
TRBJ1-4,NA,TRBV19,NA,CASSRRPPGRINEKLFF,TGTGCCAGTAGTCGAAGACCCCCAGGACGGATCAATGAAAAACTGTTTTTT
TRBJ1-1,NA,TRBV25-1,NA,CASRYSGGAFF,TGTGCCAGCAGGTACAGTGGGGGTGCTTTCTTT
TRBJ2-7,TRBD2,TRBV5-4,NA,CAASFSGTSGSYEQYF,TGTGCCGCGTCATTTTCCGGGACTAGCGGCTCCTACGAGCAGTACTTC
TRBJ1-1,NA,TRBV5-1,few,CASSLASSSWNTEAFF,TGCGCCAGCAGCTTGGCGTCATCCTCCTGGAACACTGAAGCTTTCTTT
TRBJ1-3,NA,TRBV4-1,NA,CASSQDREPAGNTIYF,TGCGCCAGCAGCCAAGATCGGGAGCCAGCTGGAAACACCATATATTTT
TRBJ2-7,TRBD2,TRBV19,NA,CASSASAGGSYEQYF,TGTGCCAGTAGTGCCTCAGCGGGAGGCTCCTACGAGCAGTACTTC
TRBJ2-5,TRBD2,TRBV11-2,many,CASSREGGTQYF,TGTGCCAGCAGCCGGGAGGGGGGGACCCAGTACTTC
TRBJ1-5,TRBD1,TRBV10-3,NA,CASSDRRANQPQHF,TGTGCCTCGTCGGACAGGCGGGCCAATCAGCCCCAGCATTTT
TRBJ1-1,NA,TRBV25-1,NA,CASRGEMNTEAFF,TGTGCCAGCAGAGGAGAAATGAACACTGAAGCTTTCTTT
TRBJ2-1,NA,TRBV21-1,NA,CASSRDGRPNYNEQFF,TGTGCCAGCAGCCGCGACGGGCGGCCGAACTACAATGAGCAGTTCTTC
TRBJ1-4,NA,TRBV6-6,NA,CASSSLGPSNEKLFF,TGTGCCAGCAGTTCCCTAGGGCCGTCAAATGAAAAACTGTTTTTT
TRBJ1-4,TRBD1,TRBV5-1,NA,CASSLAGQNNEKLFF,TGCGCCAGCAGCTTGGCGGGACAGAATAATGAAAAACTGTTTTTT
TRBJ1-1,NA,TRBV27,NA,CASSLVQGGTEAFF,TGTGCCAGCAGTTTAGTCCAGGGAGGGACTGAAGCTTTCTTT
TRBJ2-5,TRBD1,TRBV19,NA,CASSSGTGNQETQYF,TGTGCCAGTAGTTCTGGGACAGGGAACCAAGAGACCCAGTACTTC
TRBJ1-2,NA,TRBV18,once,CASSPRVTNYGYTF,TGTGCCAGCTCACCACGAGTAACTAACTATGGCTACACCTTC
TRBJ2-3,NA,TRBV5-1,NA,CASSFDWGTDTQYF,TGCGCCAGCAGCTTTGATTGGGGCACAGATACGCAGTATTTT
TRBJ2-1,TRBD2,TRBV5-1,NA,CASSSREVGGNEQFF,TGCGCCAGCAGCTCACGGGAGGTTGGTGGCAATGAGCAGTTCTTC
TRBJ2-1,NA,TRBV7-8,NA,CASSPKSPWGTYNEQFF,TGTGCCAGCAGCCCAAAGTCTCCGTGGGGGACCTACAATGAGCAGTTCTTC
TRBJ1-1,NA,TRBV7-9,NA,CASSLNGKGRANTEAFF,TGTGCCAGCAGTTTAAACGGTAAGGGAAGGGCGAACACTGAAGCTTTCTTT
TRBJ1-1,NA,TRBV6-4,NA,CASSVGEDTEAFF,TGTGCCAGCAGTGTTGGGGAGGACACTGAAGCTTTCTTT